These 9 T cell receptor beta chains were sequenced from one sample in a study of cytomegalovirus exposure and HLA in healthy donors. Primers for the PCR totalled 60 Vbeta and 13 Jbeta. Some clones are missing from TCRdb's copy, which holds only in-frame ones; the method was immunoSEQ multiplex PCR. The data hold about 150,000 clones, with roughly four fifths observed a single time. Sequenced material: PBMCs. The receptors originated from a middle-aged man in good health and CMV-seronegative.

CDR3 bases: TGCGCCAGCAGCGAGGACAGGGCTTTGGGTTATGGCTACACCTTC. Amino acid sequence: CASSEDRALGYGYTF. V and J are TRBV5-1 and TRBJ1-2; 8 bases match TRBD1. The CDR3 is 15 amino acids. CDR1 is SGHRS, CDR2 YFSETQ, per germline. V dropped 4 bases and J dropped 5; count of bases not matched to a gene: 10.

This clone was recorded a few times. The chain has TRBV30 and TRBJ1-1; D possibly corresponds to TRBD1 (5 bases). CDR1 and CDR2 from the germline V gene are GTSNPN and SVGIG (reference sequence). CDR3 length equals 14 residues. V was pared by 5 bases and J by 1 base, with 14 bases between. This chain's CDR3 is CAWEIRDTNTEAFF. The CDR3 nucleotides are TGTGCCTGGGAAATCAGGGATACGAACACTGAAGCTTTCTTT.

The count of this clone is one. The same CDR3 can be traced to other DNA sequences in this sample. The genes are TRBV27 and TRBJ1-1; D perhaps matches TRBD1 (5 bases). Germline assignment: CDR1 MNHEY and CDR2 SMNVEV (reference sequence). Trimming cost V 3 bases and J 5 bases, with 10 bases left between them. CDR3 length: 13 residues. This chain's CDR3 is CASSFLGGTEAFF. The CDR3, as DNA: TGTGCCAGCAGTTTCCTCGGGGGGACTGAAGCTTTCTTT.

This chain uses TRBV19 with TRBJ2-1, with TRBD2 identical over 7 bases. V was pared by 5 bases and J by 1 base, with 11 bases of the junction left unmatched. The V gene's germline CDR1 is LNHDA and CDR2 SQIVND (reference sequence). The CDR3 runs to 17 residues. CDR3 sequence: CASSSLGEGHSYNEQFF. DNA of the CDR3: TGTGCCAGTAGTTCTCTCGGGGAGGGCCATTCCTACAATGAGCAGTTCTTC.

This sequence joins TRBV7-2 and TRBJ2-5; 7 bases match TRBD2. The CDR3 extends over 15 amino acids. With V trimmed by 1 base and J by 5 bases, 7 bases remained unmatched. Per germline, CDR1 SGHTA and CDR2 FQGNSA. In DNA, the CDR3 is TGTGCCAGCAGCTTAGATAGCAGGGAGGGGGAGACCCAGTACTTC. It encodes CASSLDSREGETQYF.

The V and J genes are TRBV7-9 and TRBJ1-1; D unclear. Between the trimmed V and J ends, which lost 2 bases and 0 bases, there was a span of 19 bases. There are 18 residues in the CDR3. Germline CDR1 SEHNR, CDR2 FQNEAQ (reference sequence). The CDR3 loop reads CASSLYPGSELVNTEAFF. The CDR3 DNA sequence: TGTGCCAGCAGCTTATATCCGGGTTCGGAGTTGGTGAACACTGAAGCTTTCTTT.

This clone was seen a handful of times. The chain uses TRBV15 and TRBJ2-7; D gene ambiguous. With 0 bases removed from V and 4 bases from J, the gap between germline ends came to 10 bases. From germline, CDR1 is LNHNV and CDR2 YYDKDF (reference sequence). The CDR3 is 14 amino acids. CDR3 sequence (DNA): TGTGCCACCAGCAGAGATATTCGGTTTTACGAGCAGTACTTC. It yields the protein CATSRDIRFYEQYF. The whole variable domain, remainder taken from reference TRBV15 and TRBJ2-7, is DAMVIQNPRYQVTQFGKPVTLSCSQTLNHNVMYWYQQKSSQAPKLLFHYYDKDFNNEADTPDNFQSRRPNTSFCFLDIRSPGLGDTAMYLCATSRDIRFYEQYFGPGTRLTVT.

The genes are TRBV25-1 and TRBJ1-6; a possible D gene is TRBD1 (6 bases). The germline V gene encodes CDR1 MGHDK and CDR2 SYGVNS. The V and J ends lost 5 bases and 2 bases respectively, with 16 bases between them. There are 17 residues in the CDR3. This CDR3 is CASSTKPGETYNSPLHF. Here the CDR3 DNA reads TGTGCCAGCAGTACTAAACCAGGGGAAACCTATAATTCACCCCTCCACTTT.

J is TRBJ2-2 and V is TRBV7-3, with 7 bases fitting TRBD2. V shed 3 bases, J shed 7 bases, and the junction held 11 bases outside the gene matches. This CDR3 spans 16 amino acids. Germline CDR1 SGHTA, CDR2 FQGTGA. CDR3 loop: CASSLGVAGENGELFF. For the CDR3, the DNA is TGTGCCAGCAGCTTGGGGGTCGCGGGAGAGAACGGGGAGCTGTTTTTT. Together with reference TRBV7-3 and TRBJ2-2, the CDR3 gives the full variable domain: GAGVSQTPSNKVTEKGKYVELRCDPISGHTALYWYRQSLGQGPEFLIYFQGTGAADDSGLPNDRFFAVRPEGSVSTLKIQRTERGDSAVYLCASSLGVAGENGELFFGEGSRLTVL.